The rows below give T cell receptor beta chains drawn from one sample of a study of T cells after yellow fever vaccination. TCRdb re-called the 5' RACE reads through MiXCR, storing one row per CDR3 protein. The sample records a few hundred thousand distinct CDR3 sequences, about 6.6% being singletons. The sample in question was PBMCs, obtained roughly 46 days after the first yellow fever vaccination. These receptors were taken from a man aged 18 to 35 who received the YFV17D yellow fever vaccine. The CDR3 runs from the conserved cysteine through the conserved F or W. The D gene is left open where the match is weak. Size values are once, few and many counts, or a class for expanded clones, and some rows have none.

abundance: many
j_gene: TRBJ1-2
d_gene: NA
v_gene: TRBV20-1
CDR3aa: CSARDNNYGYTF
CDR3nt: TGCAGTGCTAGGGACAATAACTATGGCTACACCTTC

abundance: few
j_gene: TRBJ2-2
d_gene: NA
v_gene: TRBV12-3/TRBV12-4
CDR3aa: CASSRGDTHTGELFF
CDR3nt: TGTGCCAGCAGTAGAGGGGACACACACACCGGGGAGCTGTTTTTT

abundance: few
j_gene: TRBJ2-2
d_gene: NA
v_gene: TRBV7-9
CDR3aa: CASSLFDGTGELFF
CDR3nt: TGTGCCAGCAGCTTATTTGACGGGACCGGGGAGCTGTTTTTT

abundance: NA
j_gene: TRBJ1-2
d_gene: TRBD1
v_gene: TRBV12-3/TRBV12-4
CDR3aa: CASSGTGYGCTF
CDR3nt: TGTGCCAGCAGCGGGACAGGGTATGGCTGCACCTTC

abundance: few
j_gene: TRBJ1-1
d_gene: NA
v_gene: TRBV20-1
CDR3aa: CSAGSDVNTEAFF
CDR3nt: TGCAGTGCCGGGTCGGATGTGAACACTGAAGCTTTCTTT

abundance: few
j_gene: TRBJ1-4
d_gene: NA
v_gene: TRBV12-3/TRBV12-4
CDR3aa: CASSLNTGPYNEKLFF
CDR3nt: TGTGCCAGCAGCCTTAATACCGGGCCCTATAATGAAAAACTGTTTTTT

abundance: many
j_gene: TRBJ2-7
d_gene: TRBD2
v_gene: TRBV7-2
CDR3aa: CASSFTGGSYEQYF
CDR3nt: TGTGCCAGCAGTTTCACGGGGGGTTCCTACGAGCAGTACTTC

abundance: few
j_gene: TRBJ1-5
d_gene: NA
v_gene: TRBV12-3/TRBV12-4
CDR3aa: CASSPGRMNSNQPQHF
CDR3nt: TGTGCCAGCAGTCCTGGACGGATGAATAGCAATCAGCCCCAGCATTTT

abundance: few
j_gene: TRBJ2-3
d_gene: NA
v_gene: TRBV7-2
CDR3aa: CASSLARSVADTQYF
CDR3nt: TGTGCCAGCAGCTTAGCGCGGAGCGTAGCAGATACGCAGTATTTT

abundance: NA
j_gene: TRBJ1-1
d_gene: NA
v_gene: TRBV12-3/TRBV12-4
CDR3aa: CTFSLIGGGSDGTEAFF
CDR3nt: TGTACCTTCAGTTTAATTGGTGGAGGTTCGGATGGGACTGAAGCTTTCTTT

abundance: few
j_gene: TRBJ2-1
d_gene: TRBD1
v_gene: TRBV6-1
CDR3aa: CATSQPGQGGGEQFF
CDR3nt: TGTGCCACCTCTCAACCGGGACAGGGGGGAGGTGAGCAGTTCTTC

abundance: NA
j_gene: TRBJ1-4
d_gene: NA
v_gene: TRBV6-5
CDR3aa: CASSYFGGKLFF
CDR3nt: TGTGCCAGCAGTTACTTCGGGGGAAAACTGTTTTTT

abundance: NA
j_gene: TRBJ2-1
d_gene: NA
v_gene: TRBV7-2
CDR3aa: CASSLGPFMGAVYNEQFF
CDR3nt: TGTGCCAGCAGCTTAGGGCCCTTTATGGGGGCCGTTTACAATGAGCAGTTCTTC

abundance: NA
j_gene: TRBJ1-4
d_gene: NA
v_gene: TRBV5-1
CDR3aa: CASSVTDATNEKLFF
CDR3nt: TGCGCCAGCAGTGTGACAGATGCAACTAATGAAAAACTGTTTTTT